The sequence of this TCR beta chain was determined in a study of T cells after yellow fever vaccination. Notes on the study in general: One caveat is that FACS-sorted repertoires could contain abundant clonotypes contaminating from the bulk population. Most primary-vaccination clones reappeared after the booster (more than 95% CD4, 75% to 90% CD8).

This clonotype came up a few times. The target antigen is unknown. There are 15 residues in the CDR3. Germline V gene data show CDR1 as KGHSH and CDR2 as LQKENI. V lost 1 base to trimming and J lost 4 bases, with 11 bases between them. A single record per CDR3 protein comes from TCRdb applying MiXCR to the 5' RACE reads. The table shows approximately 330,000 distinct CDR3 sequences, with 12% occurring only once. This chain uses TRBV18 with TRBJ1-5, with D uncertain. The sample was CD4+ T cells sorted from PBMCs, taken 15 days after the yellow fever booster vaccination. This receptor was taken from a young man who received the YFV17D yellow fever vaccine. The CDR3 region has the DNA TGTGCCAGCTCACCACTGCGGGGAGGGAATCAGCCCCAGCATTTT. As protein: CASSPLRGGNQPQHF.